Below, 5 T cell receptor beta chains from the same sample are listed, as sequenced in a study of cytomegalovirus exposure and HLA in healthy donors. Researchers ran the PCR with 60 Vbeta and 13 Jbeta primers. Sequencing was performed with immunoSEQ multiplex PCR; in TCRdb, only in-frame clones are kept and a portion is missing. This sample has around 190,000 clones, with more than 75% found just once. Material: PBMCs. The receptors were sampled from a woman between 50 and 59 years old in good health and CMV-seronegative.

J is TRBJ2-3 and V is TRBV12-5; D perhaps matches TRBD1 (5 bases). V was pared by 2 bases and J by 6 bases, with 15 bases between. The CDR3 spans 15 residues. Germline assignment: CDR1 LGHNT and CDR2 FRNRAP. CDR3 protein: CASGLFTGGEDTQYF. The CDR3 DNA sequence: TGTGCTAGTGGTTTGTTTACAGGTGGTGAGGATACGCAGTATTTT.

The chain is built from TRBV9 and TRBJ2-5, with a weak D call TRBD1 (6 bases). The CDR3 runs 15 residues. From germline, CDR1 is SGDLS and CDR2 YYNGEE. V was pared by 1 base and J by 4 bases, with 14 bases between. CDR3 in DNA: TGTGCCAGCAGCGTATCCCTGACAGGCCCAGAGACCCAGTACTTC. It translates to CASSVSLTGPETQYF.

This clone has only one observation. The chain combines TRBV13 with TRBJ2-1; a weak D match, TRBD2 (7 bases). The V gene lost 1 base and the J gene lost 10 bases, with 8 bases spanning the gap. The CDR3 consists of 12 residues. From germline, CDR1 is PRHDT and CDR2 FYEKMQ (reference sequence). In DNA form, the CDR3 reads TGTGCCAGCAGCTTAGCGGGGGGCGAGCAGTTCTTC. It is translated as CASSLAGGEQFF.

This clone was observed a few times. The rearrangement links TRBV6-5 to TRBJ1-4, with 7 bases identical to TRBD1. Unmatched junction bases numbered 4, after V lost 2 bases and J lost 7 bases. Germline V CDR1 and CDR2: MNHEY, SVGAGI. The CDR3 contains 14 residues. For the CDR3, the DNA is TGTGCCAGCAGTTACCGGGACAGTCGTGAAAAACTGTTTTTT. It specifies CASSYRDSREKLFF.

This clone was found a few times. V and J are TRBV13 and TRBJ1-4, with TRBD1 identical over 7 bases. With V trimmed by 5 bases and J by 7 bases, 7 bases remained unmatched. The germline V gene encodes CDR1 PRHDT and CDR2 FYEKMQ (reference sequence). The CDR3 length is 14 residues. For the CDR3, the DNA is TGTGCCAGCAGCCGAGACAGGGAAGGTGAAAAACTGTTTTTT. Its protein product is CASSRDREGEKLFF. The full variable domain, in which reference TRBV13 and TRBJ1-4 provide the parts outside the CDR3, is AAGVIQSPRHLIKEKRETATLKCYPIPRHDTVYWYQQGPGQDPQFLISFYEKMQSDKGSIPDRFSAQQFSDYHSELNMSSLELGDSALYFCASSRDREGEKLFFGSGTQLSVL.